This T cell receptor beta chain was profiled in a study of blood T cell repertoires in COVID-19. For the study at large: Samples taken during acute and convalescent COVID-19 were collected in the United States, Italy and Spain.

Participants came from 24 US areas, aged roughly 18 to 100 years. V was cut by 4 bases and J by 7 bases, with 14 bases left in between. Germline CDR1 is SGHNT and CDR2 is YYREEE (reference sequence). This CDR3 is built from 13 residues. The method was immunoSEQ multiplex PCR; TCRdb's version includes in-frame clones alone and lacks a portion of them. This repertoire shows a few hundred thousand clones, 90% found once; its top ten account for about 1.8%. The chain links TRBV5-4 to TRBJ1-2, with D hard to call. This sequence originates from a young woman with acute COVID-19. The sample taken for sequencing was PBMCs or T cells enriched from blood (not recorded which). CDR3 DNA: TGTGCCAGCAGCCGGGGAGAACCCCTTGGCTACACCTTC. Encoded protein: CASSRGEPLGYTF.